What follows are 20 T cell receptor beta chains derived from one specimen sequenced in a study of cytomegalovirus exposure and HLA in healthy donors. The PCR had 60 Vbeta and 13 Jbeta primers. This table comes from immunoSEQ multiplex PCR, and its TCRdb copy is limited to in-frame clones, with some not included. The sample contains 85,000 to 120,000 clones, around 80% of which appear only once. The source material was PBMCs. These receptor sequences come from a man aged 60-69 years in good health and CMV-seronegative.

A few counts support this clone. The J gene is TRBJ2-3, the V gene TRBV5-6, with TRBD1 matching 7 bases. The V and J ends lost 5 bases and 5 bases, in that order; junction bases with no gene match: 8. Germline lookup yields CDR1 SGHDT and CDR2 YYEEEE. The CDR3 is made up of 14 amino acids. The CDR3 sequence: CASSYRDRRDTQYF. For the CDR3, the DNA is TGTGCCAGCAGTTACCGGGACAGAAGAGATACGCAGTATTTT.

The sample holds one count of this clone. The rearrangement joins TRBV11-2 to TRBJ2-5; 9 positions match TRBD2. V lost 1 base, J lost 5 bases, and 5 bases stayed unmatched. Germline CDR1 and CDR2: SGHAT and FQNNGV. This CDR3 comprises 15 residues. CDR3 in amino acids: CASSLVSGGWETQYF. The CDR3 DNA reads TGTGCCAGCAGCTTAGTTAGCGGGGGCTGGGAGACCCAGTACTTC. Combining the CDR3 with reference TRBV11-2 and TRBJ2-5 gives the whole variable domain EAGVAQSPRYKIIEKRQSVAFWCNPISGHATLYWYQQILGQGPKLLIQFQNNGVVDDSQLPKDRFSAERLKGVDSTLKIQPAKLEDSAVYLCASSLVSGGWETQYFGPGTRLLVL.

DNA for the CDR3: TGCGCCAGCAGCTTGGAGCCAGGTGCTGAAGCTTTCTTT. This gives the protein CASSLEPGAEAFF. J is TRBJ1-1 and V is TRBV5-1, with D unresolved. The CDR3 is made up of 13 amino acids. The ends were cut back, 0 bases at V and 6 bases at J, with 9 bases in the middle. Germline V gene lookup returns CDR1 SGHRS and CDR2 YFSETQ.

V usage is TRBV7-9 and J usage is TRBJ2-5, with a possible D match to TRBD1 (5 bases). Between the trimmed V and J ends, which lost 5 bases and 3 bases, there was a span of 16 bases. Germline-derived CDR1 and CDR2 are SEHNR and FQNEAQ (reference sequence). The CDR3 extends over 15 amino acids. The CDR3 region is CASSPGWIGEETQYF. The CDR3 DNA sequence: TGTGCCAGCAGCCCCGGGTGGATAGGGGAAGAGACCCAGTACTTC. The whole variable domain, remainder taken from reference TRBV7-9 and TRBJ2-5, is DTGVSQNPRHKITKRGQNVTFRCDPISEHNRLYWYRQTLGQGPEFLTYFQNEAQLEKSRLLSDRFSAERPKGSFSTLEIQRTEQGDSAMYLCASSPGWIGEETQYFGPGTRLLVL.

This sequence joins TRBV13 and TRBJ2-7; 8 nucleotides align to TRBD1. V trimming: 3 bases; J trimming: 5 bases; junction bases outside the gene matches: 3. CDR1 and CDR2 from the germline V gene are PRHDT and FYEKMQ (reference sequence). This CDR3 comprises 13 residues. The CDR3 sequence is CASSFLTGDEQYF. CDR3 bases: TGTGCCAGCAGCTTCTTGACAGGGGACGAGCAGTACTTC.

The chain combines TRBV2 with TRBJ2-3; 8 positions agree with TRBD1. The CDR3 extends over 15 amino acids. The germline CDR1 and CDR2 sequences are SNHLY and FYNNEI. Unmatched junction bases numbered 11, after V lost 4 bases and J lost 8 bases. The DNA of the CDR3 is TGTGCCAGCAGTGTAGGCCAGGGGGCGCGGGGTACGCAGTATTTT. Translating it yields CASSVGQGARGTQYF.

V gene TRBV7-2 combines with J gene TRBJ2-7; the match to TRBD1 covers 9 bases. The J segment lost 6 bases and the V segment lost 4 bases, leaving 4 bases of the junction unmatched. Germline V gene lookup returns CDR1 SGHTA and CDR2 FQGNSA. The CDR3 is 13 amino acids. The CDR3 loop reads CASSWTGVGEQYV. The DNA for the CDR3 is TGTGCCAGCAGCTGGACAGGGGTCGGCGAGCAGTACGTC.

This clone appeared a few times. The rearrangement links TRBV7-2 to TRBJ1-2, with 9 positions matching TRBD1. The CDR3 sequence is 16 residues long. Germline lookup yields CDR1 SGHTA and CDR2 FQGNSA. The V and J ends lost 3 bases and 6 bases, in that order; junction bases with no gene match: 11. The DNA of the CDR3 is TGTGCCAGCAGCTTCTTTGCCCCCGGGACAGGGAATGGCTACACCTTC. Translation gives CASSFFAPGTGNGYTF.

This chain joins TRBV4-3 and TRBJ1-5; 7 bases map to TRBD1. Germline trimming cut 0 bases from V and 7 bases from J; bases unmatched to any gene: 6. This CDR3 spans 15 amino acids. Germline values: CDR1 LGHNA, CDR2 YSLEER. The CDR3 bases are TGCGCCAGCAGCCAAGATACAGGGGCACGGCAGCCCCAGCATTTT. Encoded protein: CASSQDTGARQPQHF.

V usage is TRBV2 and J usage is TRBJ2-2; 13 nucleotides agree with TRBD2. Trimming took 7 bases from V and 5 from J; bases not matched to a gene: 7. Germline-derived CDR1 and CDR2 are SNHLY and FYNNEI. The CDR3 covers 16 residues. Here the CDR3 DNA reads TGTGCCAGCACCGGACTAGCGGGGGTGGGTACCGGGGAGCTGTTTTTT. Encoded protein: CASTGLAGVGTGELFF.

The chain employs TRBV14 and TRBJ2-7, with 7 bases lining up with TRBD1. The CDR3 consists of 14 residues. J gave up 5 bases and V 2 bases, and 6 bases lay outside the gene matches. Germline CDR1 is SGHDN and CDR2 is FVKESK. The CDR3 DNA is TGTGCCAGCAGCCAATTCCACAGGGGAGACGAGCAGTACTTC. It codes for CASSQFHRGDEQYF.

Written as DNA, the CDR3 is TGTGCCAGCAGTCTTCTTTACGGGACAAAGGACTACGAGCAGTACTTC. Residues: CASSLLYGTKDYEQYF. The chain combines TRBV5-6 with TRBJ2-7; D might be TRBD1 (6 bases). Deletions cut 5 bases from V and 3 bases from J, with 21 bases between. CDR3 length equals 16 residues. The germline V gene has CDR1 SGHDT and CDR2 YYEEEE.

This rearrangement joins TRBV6-1 to TRBJ2-7; D remains ambiguous. Germline V CDR1 and CDR2: MNHNS, SASEGT. V was trimmed by 4 bases and J by 3 bases, leaving 10 bases between them. This CDR3 spans 13 amino acids. DNA for the CDR3: TGTGCCAGCAGTGCCAGGTCGGACTACGAGCAGTACGTC. Its translation is CASSARSDYEQYV.

This sequence joins TRBV5-1 and TRBJ2-5; 13 bases are shared with TRBD2. Germline loops: CDR1 SGHRS, CDR2 YFSETQ. The CDR3 length is 15 residues. V gave up 4 bases and J gave up 1 base; unmatched junction bases: 1. The CDR3 protein is CASSGLAGAQETQYF. In nucleotides, the CDR3 is TGCGCCAGCAGCGGACTAGCGGGGGCCCAAGAGACCCAGTACTTC.

This clone was observed a handful of times. The chain combines TRBV6-5 with TRBJ2-5, with a weak D call TRBD2 (6 bases). V was pared by 5 bases and J by 4 bases, with 17 bases between. Germline V gene lookup returns CDR1 MNHEY and CDR2 SVGAGI. The CDR3 is 15 amino acids. This chain's CDR3 is CASSPRLANPETQYF. The CDR3 DNA sequence: TGTGCCAGCAGTCCCCGGCTAGCGAACCCAGAGACCCAGTACTTC.

The rearrangement uses TRBV5-1 and TRBJ2-5; TRBD1 matches 10 bases. In germline, CDR1 is SGHRS, CDR2 YFSETQ. Trimming removed 4 bases from V and 1 base from J; junction bases left unmatched: 4. The length of the CDR3 is 15 residues. As DNA, the CDR3 is TGCGCCAGCAGCCCTGGGACAGGGGCCCAAGAGACCCAGTACTTC. It translates to CASSPGTGAQETQYF.

This clone was seen more than once but under ten times. This chain links TRBV7-2 with TRBJ2-1; D remains ambiguous. This CDR3 spans 15 amino acids. V gave up 3 bases and J gave up 0 bases, with 9 bases separating them. In germline, CDR1 is SGHTA, CDR2 FQGNSA. The CDR3 DNA sequence: TGTGCCAGCAGCTTTGCCAAGAGCTCCTACAATGAGCAGTTCTTC. Protein product: CASSFAKSSYNEQFF.

The rearrangement uses TRBV11-2 and TRBJ2-7, with 7 bases identical to TRBD1. The trim removed 4 bases at V and 0 bases at J, leaving 3 bases unmatched. In germline, CDR1 is SGHAT, CDR2 FQNNGV. The CDR3 runs 14 residues. This CDR3 reads CASSSDRSSYEQYV. Here the CDR3 DNA reads TGTGCCAGCAGCTCGGACAGGAGCTCCTACGAGCAGTACGTC.

This chain links TRBV28 with TRBJ1-2; D gene unclear. This CDR3 comprises 12 residues. V lost 1 base, J lost 8 bases, and 8 bases lay in between. Germline V gene lookup returns CDR1 MDHEN and CDR2 SYDVKM. In nucleotides, the CDR3 is TGTGCCAGCAGTTTATTTTCTGGCGGCTACACCTTC. Protein product: CASSLFSGGYTF.

The CDR3 sequence: CSAHRGKDEQFF. CDR3 DNA: TGCAGCGCTCACAGGGGAAAGGATGAGCAGTTCTTC. The V gene is TRBV29-1, the J gene TRBJ2-1; 7 bases align to TRBD1. Losses at the gene ends were 7 bases for V and 8 bases for J; bases not matched to a gene: 8. From germline, CDR1 is SQVTM and CDR2 ANQGSEA. This CDR3 spans 12 amino acids.